A single T cell receptor beta chain is shown here with its context. The sample belongs to a study of T cells in Graves' hyperthyroidism and ophthalmopathy. CDR3 length: 15 residues. Germline CDR1 is SGDLS and CDR2 is YYNGEE. V was clipped by 0 bases and J by 6 bases, with 10 bases between them. TCR beta CDR3 regions were amplified from RNA transcripts. TCR CDR3 regions were first amplified by RT-PCR with HTBI primers. TCRdb re-analysed the multiplex PCR reads in MiXCR, keeping a single row per CDR3 protein. The sample contains around 540,000 distinct CDR3 sequences, just over 45% of which appear only once.

This receptor was identified in a young woman with Graves' hyperthyroidism. The specimen was peripheral blood or thyroid tissue (not recorded which). The genes are TRBV9 and TRBJ1-6, with unresolved D. This CDR3 reads CASSVEDGINSPLHF. The CDR3 DNA reads TGTGCCAGCAGCGTAGAGGACGGCATTAATTCACCCCTCCACTTT. The entire variable domain, with the rest obtained from reference TRBV9 and TRBJ1-6, is as follows: DSGVTQTPKHLITATGQRVTLRCSPRSGDLSVYWYQQSLDQGLQFLIQYYNGEERAKGNILERFSAQQFPDLHSELNLSSLELGDSALYFCASSVEDGINSPLHFGNGTRLTVT.